This is a list of T cell receptor beta chains from one sample in a study of blood T cells in healthy people across ages. TCRdb independently ran MiXCR on the 5' RACE reads; one entry per CDR3 protein. The repertoire holds about 830,000 distinct CDR3 sequences, with around 62% as singletons. The material sequenced was blood. Every receptor here comes from a young man in good health. Each CDR3 is given with its conserved first and last residue. A D gene is named only where the DNA matches it firmly. Clone size appears in some rows only: once, few, many, or a class for an expanded clone.

j_gene,abundance,d_gene,v_gene,CDR3nt,CDR3aa
TRBJ2-4,few,TRBD2,TRBV7-9,TGTGCCAGCAGCCCTCCCGGGGAGGGTAGCATTCAGTACTTC,CASSPPGEGSIQYF
TRBJ2-5,-,-,TRBV7-2,TGTGCCAGCAGCCTAGCGCTCCAGGGTGAGCAGTACTTC,CASSLALQGEQYF
TRBJ1-2,-,TRBD1,TRBV28,TGTGCCAGCAGAATCAAATTGAGGGTGGGCAGGGGGCCTTATGGCTACACCTTC,CASRIKLRVGRGPYGYTF
TRBJ1-2,-,TRBD1,TRBV9,TGTGCCAGCAGCTTTCCCGAAGGGGGCGGTGGATATGGCTACACCTTC,CASSFPEGGGGYGYTF
TRBJ2-1,-,TRBD2,TRBV20-1,TGCAGTGCTAGACACACTAGCGGGGGGGCAGGCAATGAGCAGTTCTTC,CSARHTSGGAGNEQFF
TRBJ1-2,-,-,TRBV7-2,TGTGCCAGCAGCTTAGAGGCAGGGAGAGGCTACACCTTC,CASSLEAGRGYTF
TRBJ2-7,-,TRBD1,TRBV5-1,TGCGCCAGCAGCTTGGCCCCCGGGACAGGGTTCCACGAGCAGTACTTC,CASSLAPGTGFHEQYF
TRBJ1-5,-,TRBD1,TRBV28,TGTGCCAGCAACGGGGACAGGGGGAAAGAGCAGCCCCAGCATTTT,CASNGDRGKEQPQHF
TRBJ2-1,-,-,TRBV6-4,TGTGCCAGCAGTGAAAACCGACGAAGCTCCTACAATGAGCAGTTCTTC,CASSENRRSSYNEQFF
TRBJ2-5,few,-,TRBV12-3/TRBV12-4,TGTGCCAGCAGTTTAAGGGGCCTAGTCGGTAAAGAGACCCAGTACTTC,CASSLRGLVGKETQYF
TRBJ2-7,-,TRBD1,TRBV12-3/TRBV12-4,TGTGCCAGCACTTCGGACAGGGGCGAGCAGTACTTC,CASTSDRGEQYF
TRBJ1-1,once,-,TRBV29-1,TGCAGCGGCCTTACGGGGGGGACTGAAGCTTTCTTT,CSGLTGGTEAFF
TRBJ1-2,few,-,TRBV7-8,TGTGCCAGCAGGCCGACAGCAAACTATGGCTACACCTTC,CASRPTANYGYTF
TRBJ2-6,few,-,TRBV4-2,TGTGCCAGCAGCCCACACAGCGAAACCCTCTCTGGGGCCAACGTCCTGACTTTC,CASSPHSETLSGANVLTF
TRBJ1-1,many,-,TRBV5-1,TGCGCCAGCAGCTTGGAGAGGGGGAGGACTGAAGCTTTCTTT,CASSLERGRTEAFF
TRBJ2-1,-,TRBD1,TRBV2,TGTGCCACCGTGATAAGGGGGCCTGATGAGCAGTTCTTC,CATVIRGPDEQFF
TRBJ2-2,once,-,TRBV21-1,TGTGCCAGCGGGGGGATAAACACCGGGGAGCTGTTTTTT,CASGGINTGELFF
TRBJ1-2,-,-,TRBV6-2/TRBV6-3,TGTGCCAGCAGTCCGACAGCTCAACTCTATGGCTACACCTTC,CASSPTAQLYGYTF
TRBJ1-2,few,-,TRBV29-1,TGCAGCGTGACTCGGGATGGCTACACCTTC,CSVTRDGYTF
TRBJ2-7,-,TRBD2,TRBV7-9,TGTGCCAGCAGCATCGGACTAGTCGGCGAGCAGTACTTC,CASSIGLVGEQYF
TRBJ2-3,-,-,TRBV2,TGTGCCAGACGGGACACCCGCACAGATACGCAGTATTTT,CARRDTRTDTQYF
TRBJ1-1,-,-,TRBV12-3/TRBV12-4,TGTGCCAGCAGTTTATGGGGGGATGGGTCTGAAGCTTTCTTT,CASSLWGDGSEAFF
TRBJ2-5,-,TRBD1,TRBV25-1,TGTGCCAGCAGGCAACGGGACAGAGGCCCGACCCAGTACTTC,CASRQRDRGPTQYF
TRBJ2-1,-,-,TRBV6-2/TRBV6-3,TGTGCCAGCAGTTTCCGCAGCTCCTACAATGAGCAGTTCTTC,CASSFRSSYNEQFF
TRBJ1-4,few,-,TRBV6-6,TGTGCCAGCAGTTACTCGCCGGCAACTAATGAAAAACTGTTTTTT,CASSYSPATNEKLFF
TRBJ2-7,-,TRBD1,TRBV27,TGTGCCAGCAGTTTATCCGGGACAGCAGGCTACGAGCAGTACTTC,CASSLSGTAGYEQYF
TRBJ2-1,-,TRBD1,TRBV29-1,TGCAGCGTCGCCCCGACAGGGACGAATGAGCAGTTCTTC,CSVAPTGTNEQFF
TRBJ2-3,-,-,TRBV15,TGTGCCACCAGCACCGACAGAGGAGATACGCAGTATTTT,CATSTDRGDTQYF
TRBJ2-5,few,-,TRBV6-2/TRBV6-3,TGTGCCAGCAGTTACTCGACGGGCCCAGAGACCCAGTACTTC,CASSYSTGPETQYF
TRBJ2-2,-,-,TRBV5-1,TGCGCCAGCAGTCAGGACCCGACCGGGGAGCTGTTTTTT,CASSQDPTGELFF
TRBJ2-2,-,-,TRBV7-2,TGTGCCAGCAGCTTTGGGGGATACACCGGGGAGCTGTTTTTT,CASSFGGYTGELFF
TRBJ2-3,once,TRBD2,TRBV6-5,TGTGCCAGCAGTTACCGACGAGCGGGGAGGGGCACAGATACGCAGTATTTT,CASSYRRAGRGTDTQYF
TRBJ2-3,-,TRBD1,TRBV12-3/TRBV12-4,TGTGCCAGCACCAGGACAGGACCCCTTCATACGCAGTATTTT,CASTRTGPLHTQYF
TRBJ1-6,-,TRBD1,TRBV20-1,TGCAGTGCTGGCGGGACAGCGATTCCTAGCTCCTATAATTCACCCCTCCACTTT,CSAGGTAIPSSYNSPLHF
TRBJ1-2,-,-,TRBV5-1,TGCGCCAGCAGCCATTACCCCGGGACGGAAAGTAACTATGGCTACACCTTC,CASSHYPGTESNYGYTF
TRBJ2-4,-,-,TRBV7-9,TGTGCCAGCAGCGCCGGGAGAGCCAAAAACATTCAGTACTTC,CASSAGRAKNIQYF
TRBJ2-3,-,TRBD1,TRBV4-2,TGTGCCAGCAGCCCTAGATCGGGACAGGGGCTTGATACGCAGTATTTT,CASSPRSGQGLDTQYF
TRBJ1-5,-,-,TRBV27,TGTGCCAGCAGTTCCACGACATTTTATAGCAATCAGCCCCAGCATTTT,CASSSTTFYSNQPQHF